Below, 14 T cell receptor beta chains from the same sample are listed, as sequenced in a study of human T cells and chemical hapten exposure. TCRdb re-derived calls from the RACE reads in MiXCR, one entry per CDR3 protein. The repertoire holds roughly 180,000 distinct CDR3 sequences, about a fifth seen once, with approximately 6.7% in the top ten. Time point specified: patch test 1, 2 weeks after DPC sensitization. As for treatment: therapeutic diphenylcyclopropenone sensitization with weekly scalp DPC. Sequenced material: whole blood, taken in connection with sensitization to the hapten diphenylcyclopropenone (DPC). These receptors were collected from a woman in her forties or fifties with alopecia areata. Some clones in this sample may be carry-over from other donors' samples.

In this sample, this clonotype turned up a few times. The V and J genes are TRBV5-1 and TRBJ2-6; a possible D gene is TRBD2 (6 bases). There are 18 residues in the CDR3. Per germline, CDR1 SGHRS and CDR2 YFSETQ. V was shortened by 0 bases and J by 3 bases, with 16 bases between the two germline ends. The CDR3 here is CASSLESAGFGGANVLTF. The CDR3 nucleotides are TGCGCCAGCAGCTTGGAATCGGCGGGGTTTGGTGGGGCCAACGTCCTGACTTTC.

The rearrangement joins TRBV29-1 to TRBJ2-7, with 10 bases aligning to TRBD1. Germline loops: CDR1 SQVTM, CDR2 ANQGSEA. Trimming at V came to 4 bases and at J to 5 bases, leaving 2 bases not matched to a gene. CDR3 size: 12 residues. CDR3 coding DNA: TGCAGCGTTGGACAGGGGGCCAACGAGCAGTACTTC. Its protein is CSVGQGANEQYF.

In this sample, this clonotype turned up a few times. The V gene is TRBV10-3, the J gene TRBJ1-6, with D perhaps matching TRBD1 (5 bases). The germline CDR1 and CDR2 sequences are ENHRY and SYGVKD. The CDR3 consists of 13 residues. Trimming removed 11 bases from V and 8 bases from J, with 16 bases in between. The CDR3 reads CASRYGADSPLHF. As DNA, the CDR3 is TGTGCCTCCCGTTATGGGGCTGATTCACCCCTCCACTTT.

This clonotype was counted at least ten times. The chain links TRBV29-1 to TRBJ2-5; TRBD2 matches at 8 bases. The CDR3 extends over 14 amino acids. In germline, CDR1 is SQVTM, CDR2 ANQGSEA. V gave up 7 bases and J gave up 4 bases; unmatched junction bases: 11. CDR3 residues: CSGDLAGSPETQYF. The CDR3 DNA follows: TGCAGCGGGGATTTAGCGGGATCCCCAGAGACCCAGTACTTC.

A few counts support this clonotype. This chain links TRBV5-6 with TRBJ1-5; D is uncertain. CDR3 length: 12 residues. Germline CDR1 reads SGHDT; CDR2 reads YYEEEE. V was trimmed by 2 bases and J by 4 bases, leaving 4 bases between them. CDR3 in DNA: TGTGCCAGCAGCTTAAATAATCAGCCCCAGCATTTT. As protein: CASSLNNQPQHF.

Written as DNA, the CDR3 is TGCAGTGCTAGGGTACTAGCAGACTCCTACAATGAGCAGTTCTTC. It translates to CSARVLADSYNEQFF. V gene TRBV20-1 combines with J gene TRBJ2-1; possibly TRBD2 for D (6 bases). Per germline, CDR1 DFQATT and CDR2 SNEGSKA (reference sequence). The CDR3 extends over 15 amino acids. V lost 3 bases and J 0 bases, leaving 12 bases between the germline ends.

There are a few counts of this clonotype. The genes are TRBV20-1 and TRBJ1-1; no definite D call. Trimming took 7 bases from V and 1 from J, leaving 19 bases between them. CDR1 and CDR2 from the germline V gene are DFQATT and SNEGSKA (reference sequence). CDR3 length: 15 amino acids. The CDR3 DNA reads as TGCAGTGTTGTCTCCAGCTTGAGACGGAACACTGAAGCTTTCTTT. Translation gives CSVVSSLRRNTEAFF.

This clonotype was detected only a few times. The V call is TRBV11-2, the J call TRBJ2-2; 7 bases map to TRBD1. The J segment lost 4 bases and the V segment lost 5 bases, leaving 4 bases of the junction unmatched. Germline assignment: CDR1 SGHAT and CDR2 FQNNGV. There are 14 residues in the CDR3. As DNA, the CDR3 is TGTGCCAGCAGCCCACAGGGGTTCACCGGGGAGCTGTTTTTT. Translating it yields CASSPQGFTGELFF.

V and J are TRBV12-3 or TRBV12-4 and TRBJ1-6; tentatively, D is TRBD1 (5 bases). The ends were cut back, 8 bases at V and 0 bases at J, with 8 bases in the middle. The CDR3 consists of 14 residues. The CDR3: CASGGSSYNSPLHF. The CDR3 nucleotides are TGTGCCAGCGGGGGGAGCTCCTATAATTCACCCCTCCACTTT.

This clonotype turned up a few times. The chain employs TRBV29-1 and TRBJ1-2; TRBD1 matches at 8 bases. CDR3 length equals 14 residues. Germline trimming cut 0 bases from V and 5 bases from J; bases unmatched to any gene: 5. CDR1 and CDR2 from the germline V gene are SQVTM and ANQGSEA. The CDR3 bases are TGCAGCGTTGAAGATGTAGGACAGGGTTATGGCTACACCTTC. Protein product: CSVEDVGQGYGYTF. The complete variable domain, with remaining parts taken from reference TRBV29-1 and TRBJ1-2, reads SAVISQKPSRDICQRGTSLTIQCQVDSQVTMMFWYRQQPGQSLTLIATANQGSEATYESGFVIDKFPISRPNLTFSTLTVSNMSPEDSSIYLCSVEDVGQGYGYTFGSGTRLTVV.

This clonotype was detected a few times. The chain has TRBV13 and TRBJ2-5; D may match TRBD1 or TRBD2 (5 bases each). Germline CDR1 reads PRHDT; CDR2 reads FYEKMQ (reference sequence). V was clipped by 5 bases and J by 1 base, with 11 bases between them. The CDR3 is made up of 14 amino acids. The CDR3 DNA reads TGTGCCAGCAGCCTGGGGGACGGCCAAGAGACCCAGTACTTC. It codes for CASSLGDGQETQYF.

CDR3 loop: CASSQGFTTGYTF. Written as DNA, the CDR3 is TGTGCCAGCAGCCAAGGTTTCACAACGGGCTACACCTTC. V usage is TRBV28 and J usage is TRBJ1-2; D not certain. V dropped 6 bases and J dropped 8 bases, with 16 bases sitting between them. From germline, CDR1 is MDHEN and CDR2 SYDVKM. This CDR3 spans 13 amino acids.

This clonotype has a handful of counts. The V gene is TRBV4-1, the J gene TRBJ2-3; 12 nucleotides match TRBD2. V dropped 4 bases and J dropped 4; count of bases not matched to a gene: 3. Germline V gene lookup returns CDR1 MGHRA and CDR2 YSYEKL. This CDR3 has 15 residues. In DNA, the CDR3 is TGCGCCAGCAGCCGGGGGACTAGCGGGCCAGATACGCAGTATTTT. Translated: CASSRGTSGPDTQYF.

The genes are TRBV28 and TRBJ1-5, with D uncertain. CDR1 is MDHEN, CDR2 SYDVKM, per germline. V was shortened by 6 bases and J by 7 bases, with 10 bases between the two germline ends. The CDR3 sequence is 12 residues long. The CDR3 region is CASSLEEQPQHF. The DNA of the CDR3 is TGTGCCAGCAGCCTAGAAGAACAGCCCCAGCATTTT.